The sequence of this T cell receptor (beta chain) was determined in a study of cytomegalovirus exposure and HLA in healthy donors. This CDR3 comprises 15 residues. Per germline, CDR1 LNHDA and CDR2 SQIVND (reference sequence). The V and J ends lost 5 bases and 1 base respectively, with 14 bases between them. About this clone itself: Its target is unknown.

Amplification used 60 Vbeta primers and 13 Jbeta primers. Sequenced by immunoSEQ multiplex PCR; TCRdb stores in-frame clones only, minus some. This sample has more than 110,000 clones, with around 80% found just once. The study's findings and limits: Sequencing likely caused a cluster of highly shared sequence variants. Accurate prediction of HLA-A and HLA-B alleles (for most subjects) was reportedly achieved from TCR beta sequences. Presence/absence analyses supposed approximately even sequencing depth among donors.

The TCR sequence derives from a man in his thirties or forties in good health and CMV-seronegative. This chain joins TRBV19 and TRBJ1-1; maybe TRBD1 (5 bases). Material for sequencing was PBMCs. DNA for the CDR3: TGTGCCAGTAGTGCACAGGACATACCGAACACTGAAGCTTTCTTT. Its translation: CASSAQDIPNTEAFF. Complete variable domain (other parts from reference TRBV19 and TRBJ1-1): DGGITQSPKYLFRKEGQNVTLSCEQNLNHDAMYWYRQDPGQGLRLIYYSQIVNDFQKGDIAEGYSVSREKKESFPLTVTSAQKNPTAFYLCASSAQDIPNTEAFFGQGTRLTVV.